The 29 T cell receptor beta chains below all came from one sample that was sequenced in a study of T cells in Graves' hyperthyroidism and ophthalmopathy. Amplification of TCR beta CDR3 regions was performed using RNA transcripts as template. The primer set for the first-round RT-PCR of the TCR CDR3 was HTBI. Via MiXCR, TCRdb re-called the multiplex PCR reads, giving one row per CDR3 protein. The sample has under 550,000 distinct CDR3 sequences, approximately 14% seen once. Sequencing was performed on blood. These receptors were collected from a young woman with Graves' hyperthyroidism.

This clonotype was seen many times. The chain couples TRBV6-5 to TRBJ2-5; the D is unclear. Germline V gene data show CDR1 as MNHEY and CDR2 as SVGAGI. The ends were cut back, 2 bases at V and 5 bases at J, with 3 bases in the middle. This CDR3 spans 11 amino acids. CDR3: CASSYRETQYF. Here the CDR3 DNA reads TGTGCCAGCAGTTACCGGGAGACCCAGTACTTC.

This clonotype was recorded a few times. Written as DNA, the CDR3 is TGTGCCAGCAGTTACCTACCAGGGGGGAGCACAGATACGCAGTATTTT. This sequence encodes CASSYLPGGSTDTQYF. The J gene is TRBJ2-3, the V gene TRBV6-6, with a tentative D call TRBD1 (7 bases). CDR3 length: 16 residues. Germline V lookup: CDR1 MNHNY, CDR2 SVGAGI (reference sequence). V shed 2 bases and J shed 0 bases, with 12 bases lying between them.

This clonotype was detected a few times. The chain carries TRBV10-2 and TRBJ1-2, with D possibly being TRBD1 (5 bases). V was cut by 3 bases and J by 2 bases, with 13 bases left in between. Germline V gene data show CDR1 as WSHSY and CDR2 as SAAADI. The CDR3 is 15 amino acids. CDR3 coding DNA: TGCGCCAGCAGTGACCCGGGACCGCTCAACTATGGCTACACCTTC. Its protein is CASSDPGPLNYGYTF.

This clonotype was seen a handful of times. The chain is built from TRBV18 and TRBJ2-7; no definite D call. Germline assignment: CDR1 KGHSH and CDR2 LQKENI. Trimming removed 4 bases from V and 5 bases from J, with 12 bases in between. The CDR3 has 13 amino acids. This chain's CDR3 is CASSRSAGHEQYF. The CDR3 region has the DNA TGTGCCAGCTCACGATCGGCTGGCCACGAGCAGTACTTC.

The sample holds many counts of this clonotype. The chain carries TRBV5-5 and TRBJ2-1; D remains ambiguous. Germline CDR1 SGHKS, CDR2 YYEKEE (reference sequence). CDR3 size: 12 residues. Trimming took off 1 base at V and 9 bases at J, with 8 bases between the two ends. The CDR3, as DNA: TGTGCCAGCAGCTTGTGGGGTGCTGAGCAGTTCTTC. It is translated as CASSLWGAEQFF.

CDR3: CASRRISSGNTIYF. The CDR3 coding sequence is TGTGCCAGCAGACGTATAAGCTCTGGAAACACCATATATTTT. The chain combines TRBV6-1 with TRBJ1-3; D not resolved. The V and J ends lost 6 bases and 0 bases respectively, with 9 bases between them. CDR1 is MNHNS, CDR2 SASEGT, per germline. CDR3 length equals 14 residues.

This clonotype was counted a few times. The chain couples TRBV19 to TRBJ2-1; the D gene is possibly TRBD2 (5 bases). The CDR3 consists of 16 residues. Trimming took off 6 bases at V and 0 bases at J, with 15 bases between the two ends. The germline V gene encodes CDR1 LNHDA and CDR2 SQIVND (reference sequence). DNA of the CDR3: TGTGCCAGTAGGGATTCGGCGGGCCGCTCCTACAATGAGCAGTTCTTC. Amino acids: CASRDSAGRSYNEQFF.

The table lists this clonotype with a few counts. The chain employs TRBV19 and TRBJ1-1, with a tentative D call TRBD1 (5 bases). The V gene's germline CDR1 is LNHDA and CDR2 SQIVND (reference sequence). The CDR3 has 14 residues. V lost 7 bases to trimming and J lost 0 bases, with 12 bases between them. CDR3 loop: CASTGPPVNTEAFF. DNA of the CDR3: TGTGCCAGTACGGGGCCCCCAGTGAACACTGAAGCTTTCTTT.

The chain couples TRBV18 to TRBJ2-7; D is unclear. The CDR3 spans 11 residues. Germline V gene sequence: CDR1 KGHSH, CDR2 LQKENI. The germline V and J ends were trimmed by 10 bases and 6 bases, with 13 bases remaining between them. CDR3 sequence: CATAIGVEQYF. For the CDR3, the DNA is TGTGCCACAGCTATCGGAGTCGAGCAGTACTTC.

There are many counts of this clonotype. J is TRBJ1-1 and V is TRBV6-1, with unresolved D. With 1 base removed from V and 7 bases from J, the gap between germline ends came to 7 bases. CDR1 is MNHNS and CDR2 is SASEGT in the germline V gene. The CDR3 is 12 residues long. CDR3 loop: CASSEGRREAFF. CDR3 DNA sequence: TGTGCCAGCAGTGAAGGGAGGCGTGAAGCTTTCTTT.

This clonotype was detected ten times or more. The rearrangement links TRBV5-8 to TRBJ1-1; TRBD1 matches at 11 bases. J gave up 6 bases and V 2 bases, and 9 bases lay outside the gene matches. CDR1 is SGHTS, CDR2 YDEGEE, per germline. CDR3 length: 16 residues. The CDR3: CASSFGTGGRGAEAFF. The CDR3 DNA follows: TGTGCCAGCAGCTTTGGGACAGGGGGTAGGGGCGCTGAAGCTTTCTTT.

The sample holds a few counts of this clonotype. The chain joins TRBV9 to TRBJ2-7; 10 nucleotides match TRBD2. Trimming cost V 0 bases and J 3 bases; bases outside gene matches: 9. The CDR3 has 17 residues. Germline V gives CDR1 SGDLS, CDR2 YYNGEE. The CDR3 here is CASSVGPVASGGYEQYF. The CDR3 DNA reads TGTGCCAGCAGCGTAGGCCCCGTTGCTAGCGGGGGCTACGAGCAGTACTTC.

At least ten counts were recorded for this clonotype. This sequence joins TRBV7-2 and TRBJ2-1; D unresolved. The CDR3 runs to 11 residues. Germline assignment: CDR1 SGHTA and CDR2 FQGNSA. The V gene lost 4 bases and the J gene lost 6 bases, with 4 bases spanning the gap. The CDR3 DNA follows: TGTGCCAGCAGCTCTTTCAATGAGCAGTTCTTC. Protein sequence: CASSSFNEQFF.

This clonotype came up a few times. J is TRBJ2-7 and V is TRBV19; TRBD2 is a possible D gene (6 bases). V lost 3 bases and J lost 4, with 16 bases in between. CDR3 size: 15 residues. Germline V gene sequence: CDR1 LNHDA, CDR2 SQIVND (reference sequence). CDR3 protein: CASSINDLGTYEQYF. CDR3 coding DNA: TGTGCCAGTAGTATTAACGATCTGGGGACTTACGAGCAGTACTTC. The full variable domain, rest sourced from reference TRBV19 and TRBJ2-7, is DGGITQSPKYLFRKEGQNVTLSCEQNLNHDAMYWYRQDPGQGLRLIYYSQIVNDFQKGDIAEGYSVSREKKESFPLTVTSAQKNPTAFYLCASSINDLGTYEQYFGPGTRLTVT.

The chain links TRBV20-1 to TRBJ1-4; D is ambiguous. V shed 1 base and J shed 11 bases, with 11 bases lying between them. CDR1 and CDR2 (germline): DFQATT, SNEGSKA (reference sequence). CDR3 length: 12 amino acids. The CDR3 sequence is CSARGLIGKLFF. The DNA for the CDR3 is TGCAGTGCTAGAGGGCTAATCGGGAAACTGTTTTTT.

This clonotype was recorded at least ten times. The chain has TRBV18 and TRBJ1-2; 7 nucleotides match TRBD1. The CDR3 is 14 residues long. Germline assignment: CDR1 KGHSH and CDR2 LQKENI. V lost 3 bases to trimming and J lost 2 bases; unmatched junction nucleotides: 3. The CDR3 loop reads CASSPEQGNYGYTF. The CDR3 DNA follows: TGTGCCAGCTCACCTGAACAGGGGAACTATGGCTACACCTTC.

This clonotype was detected ten times or more. The J gene is TRBJ1-5, the V gene TRBV6-1, with D possibly matching TRBD1 (5 bases). This CDR3 has 14 amino acids. Germline V gene lookup returns CDR1 MNHNS and CDR2 SASEGT. The V end was cut by 5 bases, the J end by 5 bases, with 13 bases between. The CDR3: CASSRTGGYQPQHF. The DNA for the CDR3 is TGTGCCAGCAGTCGGACTGGGGGATATCAGCCCCAGCATTTT.

In this sample, this clonotype turned up a few times. The V call is TRBV5-1, the J call TRBJ2-6; a weak D match, TRBD2 (5 bases). CDR1 and CDR2 (germline): SGHRS, YFSETQ. This CDR3 comprises 15 residues. V lost 0 bases and J lost 2, with 6 bases in between. The CDR3 region is CASSLDGTGANVLTF. The CDR3 DNA is TGCGCCAGCAGCTTGGACGGGACTGGGGCCAACGTCCTGACTTTC.

Many counts were recorded for this clonotype. V usage is TRBV7-2 and J usage is TRBJ1-2; D is uncertain. The V end was cut by 5 bases, the J end by 6 bases, with 13 bases between. CDR1 and CDR2 from the germline V gene are SGHTA and FQGNSA. The CDR3 spans 13 residues. CDR3 in DNA: TGTGCCAGCAGCGCCACAGTGATCAATGGCTACACCTTC. This codes for CASSATVINGYTF. Combining the CDR3 with reference TRBV7-2 and TRBJ1-2 gives the whole variable domain GAGVSQSPSNKVTEKGKDVELRCDPISGHTALYWYRQSLGQGLEFLIYFQGNSAPDKSGLPSDRFSAERTGGSVSTLTIQRTQQEDSAVYLCASSATVINGYTFGSGTRLTVV.

This rearrangement joins TRBV6-9 to TRBJ2-2; D unclear. Germline V gives CDR1 MNHGY, CDR2 SVAAGI. The CDR3 consists of 14 residues. V was cut by 3 bases and J by 3 bases, with 8 bases left in between. The CDR3 spells CASSYFPYTGELFF. The CDR3 coding sequence is TGTGCCAGCAGTTACTTCCCGTACACCGGGGAGCTGTTTTTT.

V usage is TRBV4-3 and J usage is TRBJ2-7; unclear D gene. Germline V gene data show CDR1 as LGHNA and CDR2 as YSLEER. CDR3 length equals 13 residues. Trimming stripped 1 base from V and 2 bases from J, with 6 bases between. The CDR3 sequence is CASSQGATYEQYF. In nucleotides, the CDR3 is TGCGCCAGCAGCCAAGGAGCCACCTACGAGCAGTACTTC.

There are many counts of this clonotype. The chain has TRBV12-3 or TRBV12-4 and TRBJ2-5, with 7 nucleotides matching TRBD1. V dropped 4 bases and J dropped 5; count of bases not matched to a gene: 13. This CDR3 contains 16 residues. CDR3 residues: CASSSGFRGLAETQYF. CDR3 bases: TGTGCCAGCAGTTCAGGGTTTAGGGGGCTGGCGGAGACCCAGTACTTC.

The sample holds many counts of this clonotype. CDR3 bases: TGTGCCAGTAGCTACGGGGGTACCACTGAAGCTTTCTTT. This translates into CASSYGGTTEAFF. V and J are TRBV19 and TRBJ1-1; D is perhaps TRBD1 (5 bases). The germline V gene encodes CDR1 LNHDA and CDR2 SQIVND (reference sequence). The CDR3 contains 13 residues. Trimming removed 6 bases from V and 4 bases from J, with 12 bases in between.

V usage is TRBV6-1 and J usage is TRBJ1-1; unclear D gene. This CDR3 contains 14 residues. Germline V lookup: CDR1 MNHNS, CDR2 SASEGT. The germline V and J ends were trimmed by 2 bases and 4 bases, with 11 bases remaining between them. CDR3 loop: CASSEPGEGTEAFF. CDR3 coding DNA: TGTGCCAGCAGTGAACCAGGTGAGGGCACTGAAGCTTTCTTT.

There are many counts of this clonotype. V usage is TRBV20-1 and J usage is TRBJ2-3; D unresolved. CDR1 DFQATT and CDR2 SNEGSKA come from the germline V gene (reference sequence). The CDR3 consists of 13 residues. V was clipped by 2 bases and J by 4 bases, with 10 bases between them. The CDR3 coding sequence is TGCAGTGCTAGATTCGGCTCTTCAGATACGCAGTATTTT. Translating it yields CSARFGSSDTQYF.

Ten or more counts support this clonotype. This sequence joins TRBV20-1 and TRBJ2-1; 8 bases align to TRBD2. This CDR3 comprises 13 residues. Trimming at V came to 7 bases and at J to 6 bases, leaving 8 bases not matched to a gene. Germline V lookup: CDR1 DFQATT, CDR2 SNEGSKA (reference sequence). The DNA for the CDR3 is TGCAGTGGGGGGACTAGTCTTTTCAATGAGCAGTTCTTC. Its translation: CSGGTSLFNEQFF.

This clonotype was recorded at least ten times. The gene calls are TRBV6-6 and TRBJ2-1; 7 nucleotides align to TRBD2. The CDR3 extends over 15 amino acids. V shed 2 bases, J shed 4 bases, and the junction held 5 bases outside the gene matches. Germline lookup yields CDR1 MNHNY and CDR2 SVGAGI (reference sequence). This CDR3 is CASSYSASGYNEQFF. The CDR3 DNA reads as TGTGCCAGCAGTTACAGTGCTAGCGGTTACAATGAGCAGTTCTTC.

On this clonotype: This sequence may be a read error, since a much larger clone differs from it by one base. The chain recombines TRBV27 with TRBJ1-5; 9 positions match TRBD1. This CDR3 is 16 amino acids long. The germline V gene encodes CDR1 MNHEY and CDR2 SMNVEV (reference sequence). CDR3: CASSQTGTGTNQLQHF. The CDR3 nucleotides read TGTGCCAGCAGTCAAACCGGGACAGGGACCAATCAGCTCCAGCATTTT.

Many counts were recorded for this clonotype. The gene calls are TRBV20-1 and TRBJ1-1; possibly TRBD1 for D (5 bases). V was cut by 5 bases and J by 5 bases, with 12 bases left in between. This CDR3 is 12 amino acids long. CDR1 and CDR2 from the germline V gene are DFQATT and SNEGSKA (reference sequence). CDR3: CSAPTVGTEAFF. The CDR3 nucleotides read TGCAGTGCTCCGACAGTCGGGACTGAAGCTTTCTTT.